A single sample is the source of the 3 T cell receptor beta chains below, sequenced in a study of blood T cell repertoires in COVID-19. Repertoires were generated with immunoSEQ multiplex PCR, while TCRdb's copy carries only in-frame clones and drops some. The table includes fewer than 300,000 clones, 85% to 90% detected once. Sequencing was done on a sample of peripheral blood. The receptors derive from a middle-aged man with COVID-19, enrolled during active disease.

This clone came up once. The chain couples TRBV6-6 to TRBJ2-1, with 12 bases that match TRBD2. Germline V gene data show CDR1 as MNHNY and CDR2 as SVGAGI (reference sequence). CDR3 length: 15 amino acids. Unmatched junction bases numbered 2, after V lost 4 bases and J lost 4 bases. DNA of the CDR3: TGTGCCAGCAGTTGGGGACTAGCGGGTTACAATGAGCAGTTCTTC. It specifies CASSWGLAGYNEQFF.

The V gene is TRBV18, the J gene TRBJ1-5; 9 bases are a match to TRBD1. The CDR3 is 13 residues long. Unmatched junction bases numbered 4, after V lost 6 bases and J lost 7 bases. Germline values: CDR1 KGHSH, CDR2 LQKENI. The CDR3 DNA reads TGTGCCAGCTCCCAAGGACAGGGGCAGCCCCAGCATTTT. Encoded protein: CASSQGQGQPQHF.

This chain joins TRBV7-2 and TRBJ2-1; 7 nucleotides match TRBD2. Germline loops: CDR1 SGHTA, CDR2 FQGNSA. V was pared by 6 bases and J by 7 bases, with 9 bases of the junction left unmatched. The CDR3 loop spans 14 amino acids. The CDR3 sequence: CASRPRGEGNEQFF. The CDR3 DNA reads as TGTGCCAGCAGACCACGGGGGGAAGGGAATGAGCAGTTCTTC.